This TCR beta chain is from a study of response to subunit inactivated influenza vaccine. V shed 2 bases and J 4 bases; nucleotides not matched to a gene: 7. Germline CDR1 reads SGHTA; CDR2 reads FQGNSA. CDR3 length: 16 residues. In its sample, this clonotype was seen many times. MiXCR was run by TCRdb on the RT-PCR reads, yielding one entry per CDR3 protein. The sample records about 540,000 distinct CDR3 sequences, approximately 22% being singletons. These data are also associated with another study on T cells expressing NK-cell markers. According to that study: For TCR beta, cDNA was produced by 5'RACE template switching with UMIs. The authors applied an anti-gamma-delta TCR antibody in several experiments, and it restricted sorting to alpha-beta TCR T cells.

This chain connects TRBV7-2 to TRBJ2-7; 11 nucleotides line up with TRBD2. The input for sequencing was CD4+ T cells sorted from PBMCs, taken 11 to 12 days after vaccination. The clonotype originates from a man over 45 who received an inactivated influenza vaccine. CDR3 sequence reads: CASSLPGTSGTYEQYF. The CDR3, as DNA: TGTGCCAGCAGCTTACCCGGGACTAGCGGCACTTACGAGCAGTACTTC.